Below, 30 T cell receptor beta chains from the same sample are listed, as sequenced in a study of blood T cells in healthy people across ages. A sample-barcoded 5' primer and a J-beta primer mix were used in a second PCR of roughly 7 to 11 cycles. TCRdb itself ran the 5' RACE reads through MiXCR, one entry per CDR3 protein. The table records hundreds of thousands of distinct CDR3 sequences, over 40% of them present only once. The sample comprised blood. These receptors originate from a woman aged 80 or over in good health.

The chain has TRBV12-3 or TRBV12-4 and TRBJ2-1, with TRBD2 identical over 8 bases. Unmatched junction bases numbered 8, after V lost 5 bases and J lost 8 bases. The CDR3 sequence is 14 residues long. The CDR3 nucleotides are TGTGCCAGCAGTCGACTAGCGAGAGGGGATGAGCAGTTCTTC. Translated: CASSRLARGDEQFF.

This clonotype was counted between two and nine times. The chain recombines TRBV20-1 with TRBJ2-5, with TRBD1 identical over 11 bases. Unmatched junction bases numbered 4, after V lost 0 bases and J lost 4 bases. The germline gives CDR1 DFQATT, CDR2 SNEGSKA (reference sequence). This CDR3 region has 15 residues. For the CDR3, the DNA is TGCAGTGCTAGAGATAGGACAGGGGGCAGAGAGACCCAGTACTTC. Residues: CSARDRTGGRETQYF.

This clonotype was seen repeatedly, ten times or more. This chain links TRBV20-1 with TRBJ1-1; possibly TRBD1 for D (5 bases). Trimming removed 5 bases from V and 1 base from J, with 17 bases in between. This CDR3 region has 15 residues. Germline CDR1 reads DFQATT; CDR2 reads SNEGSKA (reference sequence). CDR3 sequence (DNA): TGCAGTGCTCGCCAGGACACCAAACGGAACACTGAAGCTTTCTTT. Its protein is CSARQDTKRNTEAFF.

CDR3: CASRIIYAVGPQHF. CDR3 in DNA: TGTGCCAGCAGGATAATATACGCTGTAGGACCCCAGCATTTT. This chain connects TRBV28 to TRBJ1-5; D uncertain. With 6 bases removed from V and 10 bases from J, the gap between germline ends came to 19 bases. The CDR3 length is 14 residues. Germline V CDR1 and CDR2: MDHEN, SYDVKM.

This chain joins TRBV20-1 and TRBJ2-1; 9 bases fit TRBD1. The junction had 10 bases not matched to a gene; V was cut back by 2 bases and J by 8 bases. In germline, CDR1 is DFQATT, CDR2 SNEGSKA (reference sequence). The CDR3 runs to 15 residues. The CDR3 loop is CSARPIGTGQDEQFF. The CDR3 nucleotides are TGCAGTGCTAGACCTATCGGGACAGGGCAGGATGAGCAGTTCTTC.

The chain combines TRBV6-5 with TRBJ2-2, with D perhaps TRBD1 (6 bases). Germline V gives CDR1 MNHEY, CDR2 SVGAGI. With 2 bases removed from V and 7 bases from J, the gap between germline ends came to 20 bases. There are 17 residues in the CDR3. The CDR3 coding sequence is TGTGCCAGCAGTTACGGCGGACAGCGTCTAGAGGGCGGGGAGCTGTTTTTT. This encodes CASSYGGQRLEGGELFF.

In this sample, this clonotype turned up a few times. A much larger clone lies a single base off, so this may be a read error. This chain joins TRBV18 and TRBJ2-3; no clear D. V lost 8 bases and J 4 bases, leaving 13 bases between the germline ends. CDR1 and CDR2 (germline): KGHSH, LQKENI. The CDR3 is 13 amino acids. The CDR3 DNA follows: TGTGCCAGCGCAGGAAACAGAGCAGATACGCAGTATTTT. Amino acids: CASAGNRADTQYF.

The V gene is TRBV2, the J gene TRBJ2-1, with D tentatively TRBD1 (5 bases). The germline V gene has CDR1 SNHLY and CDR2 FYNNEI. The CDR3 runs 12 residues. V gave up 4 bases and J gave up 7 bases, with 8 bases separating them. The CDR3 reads CASSADRNEQFF. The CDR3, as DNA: TGTGCCAGCAGTGCTGACAGAAATGAGCAGTTCTTC.

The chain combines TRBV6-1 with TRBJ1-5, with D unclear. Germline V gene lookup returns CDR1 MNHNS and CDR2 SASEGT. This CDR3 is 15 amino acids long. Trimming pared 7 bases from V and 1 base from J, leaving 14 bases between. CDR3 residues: CASTKVIASNQPQHF. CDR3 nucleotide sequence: TGTGCCAGCACCAAGGTTATAGCCAGCAATCAGCCCCAGCATTTT.

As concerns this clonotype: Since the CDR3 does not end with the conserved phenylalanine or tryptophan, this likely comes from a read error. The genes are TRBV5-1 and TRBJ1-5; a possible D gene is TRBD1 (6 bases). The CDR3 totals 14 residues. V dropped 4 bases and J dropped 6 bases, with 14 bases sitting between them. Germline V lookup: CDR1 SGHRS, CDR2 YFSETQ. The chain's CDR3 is CASSLQGEGQPQHL. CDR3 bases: TGCGCCAGCAGCCTACAGGGAGAGGGTCAGCCCCAGCATCTT.

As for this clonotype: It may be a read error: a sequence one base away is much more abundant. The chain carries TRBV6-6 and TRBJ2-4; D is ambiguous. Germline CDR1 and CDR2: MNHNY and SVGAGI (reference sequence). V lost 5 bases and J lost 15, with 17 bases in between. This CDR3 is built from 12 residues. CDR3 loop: CASSRLRMERYF. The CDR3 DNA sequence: TGTGCCAGCAGTCGCCTAAGAATGGAGCGGTACTTC.

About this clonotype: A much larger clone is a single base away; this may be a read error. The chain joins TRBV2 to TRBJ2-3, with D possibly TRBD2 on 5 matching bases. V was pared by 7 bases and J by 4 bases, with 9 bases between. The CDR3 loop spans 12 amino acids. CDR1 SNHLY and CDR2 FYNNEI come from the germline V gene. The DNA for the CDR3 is TGTGCCAGCAAGGTTAGCGCAGATACGCAGTATTTT. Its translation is CASKVSADTQYF. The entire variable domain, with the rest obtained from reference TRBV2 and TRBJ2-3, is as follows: EPEVTQTPSHQVTQMGQEVILRCVPISNHLYFYWYRQILGQKVEFLVSFYNNEISEKSEIFDDQFSVERPDGSNFTLKIRSTKLEDSAMYFCASKVSADTQYFGPGTRLTVL.

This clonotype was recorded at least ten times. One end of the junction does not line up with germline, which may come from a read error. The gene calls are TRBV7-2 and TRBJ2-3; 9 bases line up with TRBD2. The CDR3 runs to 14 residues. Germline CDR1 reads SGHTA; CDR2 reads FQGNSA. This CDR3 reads CASSATSGGDTQYF. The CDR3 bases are TGCGCCAGCAGCGCGACTAGCGGAGGAGATACGCAGTATTTT.

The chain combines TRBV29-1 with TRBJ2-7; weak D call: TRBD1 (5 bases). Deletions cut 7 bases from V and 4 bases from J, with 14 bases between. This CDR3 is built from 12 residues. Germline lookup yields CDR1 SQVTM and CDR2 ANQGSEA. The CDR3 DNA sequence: TGCAGCGCCATAATCCAGGGTTACGAGCAGTACTTC. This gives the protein CSAIIQGYEQYF.

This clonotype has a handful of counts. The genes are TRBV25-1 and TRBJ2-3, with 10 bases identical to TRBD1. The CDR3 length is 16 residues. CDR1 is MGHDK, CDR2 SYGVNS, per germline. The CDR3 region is CTITQPGQGFMVTQYF. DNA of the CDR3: TGTACCATCACACAGCCGGGACAGGGGTTTATGGTTACGCAGTATTTT.

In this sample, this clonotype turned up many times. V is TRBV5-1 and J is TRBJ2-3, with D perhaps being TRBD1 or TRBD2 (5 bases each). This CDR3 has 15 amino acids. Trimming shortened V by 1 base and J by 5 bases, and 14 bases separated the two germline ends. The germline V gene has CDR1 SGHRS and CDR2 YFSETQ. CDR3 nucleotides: TGCGCCAGCAGCTTGTCTGGCAGGGAGTTAGATACGCAGTATTTT. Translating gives CASSLSGRELDTQYF.

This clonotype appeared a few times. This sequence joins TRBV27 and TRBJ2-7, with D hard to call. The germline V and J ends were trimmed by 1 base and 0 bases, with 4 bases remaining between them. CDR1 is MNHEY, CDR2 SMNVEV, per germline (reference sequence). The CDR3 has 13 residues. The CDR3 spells CASSLLNSYEQYF. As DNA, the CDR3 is TGTGCCAGCAGTTTATTAAACTCCTACGAGCAGTACTTC.

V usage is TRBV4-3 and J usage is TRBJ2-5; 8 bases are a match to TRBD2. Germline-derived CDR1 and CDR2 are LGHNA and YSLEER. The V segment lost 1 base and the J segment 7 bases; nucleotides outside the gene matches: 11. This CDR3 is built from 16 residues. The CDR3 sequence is CASSQVPGTSTVTQYF. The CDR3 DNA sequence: TGCGCCAGCAGCCAAGTCCCCGGGACTAGTACGGTGACCCAGTACTTC.

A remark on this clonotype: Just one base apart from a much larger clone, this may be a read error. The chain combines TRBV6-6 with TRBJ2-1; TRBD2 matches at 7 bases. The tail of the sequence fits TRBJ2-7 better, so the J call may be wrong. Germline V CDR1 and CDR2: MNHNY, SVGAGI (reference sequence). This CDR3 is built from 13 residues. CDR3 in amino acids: CVSGKSSYNEQYF. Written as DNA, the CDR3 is TGTGTCAGCGGGAAGAGCTCCTACAATGAGCAGTACTTC.

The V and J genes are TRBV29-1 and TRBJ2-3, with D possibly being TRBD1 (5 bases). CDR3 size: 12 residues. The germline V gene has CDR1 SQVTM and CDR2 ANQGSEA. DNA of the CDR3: TGCAGGTTGCAGGGTGGCACAGATACGCAGTATTTT. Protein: CRLQGGTDTQYF.

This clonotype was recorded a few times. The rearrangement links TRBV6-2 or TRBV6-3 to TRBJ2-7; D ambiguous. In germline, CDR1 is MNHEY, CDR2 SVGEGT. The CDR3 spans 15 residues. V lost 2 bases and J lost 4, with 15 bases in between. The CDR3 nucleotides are TGTGCCAGCAGTTACGAAAGAGGCGGATCTTACGAGCAGTACTTC. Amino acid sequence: CASSYERGGSYEQYF.

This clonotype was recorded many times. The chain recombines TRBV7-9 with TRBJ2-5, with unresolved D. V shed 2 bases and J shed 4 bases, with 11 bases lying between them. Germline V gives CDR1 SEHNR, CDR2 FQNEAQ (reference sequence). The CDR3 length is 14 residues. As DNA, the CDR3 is TGTGCCAGCAGCTTAAACGGCGGCGGAGAGACCCAGTACTTC. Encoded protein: CASSLNGGGETQYF.

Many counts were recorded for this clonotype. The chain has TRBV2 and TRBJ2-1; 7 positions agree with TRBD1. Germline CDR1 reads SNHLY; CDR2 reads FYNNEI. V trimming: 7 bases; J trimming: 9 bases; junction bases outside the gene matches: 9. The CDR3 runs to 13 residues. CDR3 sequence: CASNPRGIGEQFF. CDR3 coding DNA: TGTGCCAGCAATCCCAGGGGGATCGGTGAGCAGTTCTTC.

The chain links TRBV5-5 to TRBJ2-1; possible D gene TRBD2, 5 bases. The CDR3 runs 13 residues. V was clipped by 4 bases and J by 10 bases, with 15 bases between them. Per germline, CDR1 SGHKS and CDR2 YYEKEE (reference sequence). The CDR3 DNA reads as TGTGCCAGCAGCGCGGGCCTATTAGGAGAGCAGTTCTTC. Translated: CASSAGLLGEQFF.

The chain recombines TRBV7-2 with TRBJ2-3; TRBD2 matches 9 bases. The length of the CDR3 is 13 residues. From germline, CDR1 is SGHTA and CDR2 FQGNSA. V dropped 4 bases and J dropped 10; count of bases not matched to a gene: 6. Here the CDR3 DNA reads TGTGCCAGCAGCTCCTTAGCGGGAGCGGCGCAGTATTTT. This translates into CASSSLAGAAQYF.

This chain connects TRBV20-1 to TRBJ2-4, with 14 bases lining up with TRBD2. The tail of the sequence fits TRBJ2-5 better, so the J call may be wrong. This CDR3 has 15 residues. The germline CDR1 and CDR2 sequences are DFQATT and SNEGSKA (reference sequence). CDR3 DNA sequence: TGCAGTGCTATAAGGACTAGCGGGAGGAAGGAGACCCAGTACTTC. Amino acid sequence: CSAIRTSGRKETQYF.

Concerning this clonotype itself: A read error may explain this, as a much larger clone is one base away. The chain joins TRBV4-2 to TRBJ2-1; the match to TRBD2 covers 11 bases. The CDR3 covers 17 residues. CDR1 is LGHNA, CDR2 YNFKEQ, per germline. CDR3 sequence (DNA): TGTGCCAGCAGCCAGTTAGCGGGAGGGCCCTCCTTCAATGAGCAGTTCTTC. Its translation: CASSQLAGGPSFNEQFF.

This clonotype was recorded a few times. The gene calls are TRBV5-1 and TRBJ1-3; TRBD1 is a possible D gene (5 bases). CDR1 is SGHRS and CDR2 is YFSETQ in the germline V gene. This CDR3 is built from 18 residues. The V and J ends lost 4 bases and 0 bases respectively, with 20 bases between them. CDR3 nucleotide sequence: TGCGCCAGCAGCCCATTGGGACCGGGATCTAACTCTGGAAACACCATATATTTT. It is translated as CASSPLGPGSNSGNTIYF.

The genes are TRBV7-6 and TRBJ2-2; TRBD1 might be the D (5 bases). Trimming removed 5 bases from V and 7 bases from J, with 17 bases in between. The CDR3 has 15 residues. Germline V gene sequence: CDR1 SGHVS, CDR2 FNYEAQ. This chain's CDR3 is CASSPSADGHGELFF. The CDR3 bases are TGTGCCAGCAGCCCCTCGGCGGACGGACACGGGGAGCTGTTTTTT.

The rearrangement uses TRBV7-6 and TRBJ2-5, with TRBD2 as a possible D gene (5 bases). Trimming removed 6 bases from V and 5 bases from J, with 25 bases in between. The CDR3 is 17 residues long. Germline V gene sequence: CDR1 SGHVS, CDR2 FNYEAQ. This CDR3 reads CASSWAAVANRGETQYF. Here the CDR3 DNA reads TGTGCCAGCAGTTGGGCCGCGGTTGCCAACCGGGGTGAGACCCAGTACTTC. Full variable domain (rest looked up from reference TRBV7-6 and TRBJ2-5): GAGVSQSPRYKVTKRGQDVALRCDPISGHVSLYWYRQALGQGPEFLTYFNYEAQQDKSGLPNDRFSAERPEGSISTLTIQRTEQRDSAMYRCASSWAAVANRGETQYFGPGTRLLVL.